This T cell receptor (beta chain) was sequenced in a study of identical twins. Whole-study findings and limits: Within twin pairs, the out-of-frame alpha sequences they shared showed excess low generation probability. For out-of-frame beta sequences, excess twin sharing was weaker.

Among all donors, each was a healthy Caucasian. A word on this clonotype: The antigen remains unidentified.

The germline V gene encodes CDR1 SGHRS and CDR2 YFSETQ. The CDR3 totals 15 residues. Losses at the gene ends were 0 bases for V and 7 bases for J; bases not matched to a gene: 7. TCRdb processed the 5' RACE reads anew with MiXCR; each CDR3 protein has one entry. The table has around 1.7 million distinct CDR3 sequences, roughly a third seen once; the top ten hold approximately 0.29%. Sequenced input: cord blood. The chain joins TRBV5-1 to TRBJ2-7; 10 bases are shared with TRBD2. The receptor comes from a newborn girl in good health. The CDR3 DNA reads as TGCGCCAGCAGCTTGGCTAGCGGGAGCTCCAATGAGCAGTACTTC. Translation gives CASSLASGSSNEQYF.